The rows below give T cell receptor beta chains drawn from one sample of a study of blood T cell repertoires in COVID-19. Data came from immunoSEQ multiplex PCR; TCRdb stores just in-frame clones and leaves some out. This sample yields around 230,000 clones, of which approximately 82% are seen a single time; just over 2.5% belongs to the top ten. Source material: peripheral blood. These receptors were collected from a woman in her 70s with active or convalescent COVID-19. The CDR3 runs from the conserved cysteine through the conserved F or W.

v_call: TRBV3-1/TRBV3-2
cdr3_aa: CASSRHLAGRTGELFF

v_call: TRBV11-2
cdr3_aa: CASSFSSPSYNEQFF

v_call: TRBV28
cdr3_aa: CASSLPYSPLHF

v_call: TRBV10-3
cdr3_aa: CAISLSQTFSNTGELFF

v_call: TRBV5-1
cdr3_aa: CASSMTSGGADEQFF

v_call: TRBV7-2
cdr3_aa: CASSLARDTGNTIYF

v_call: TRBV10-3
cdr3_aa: CAISDSGGGKETQYF

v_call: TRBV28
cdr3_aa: CASRRGQFNQPQHF

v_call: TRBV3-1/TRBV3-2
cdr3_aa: CASSQQDYPGWETQYF

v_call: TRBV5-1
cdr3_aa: CASSSEPGQGSYGYTF

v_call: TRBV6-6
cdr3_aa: CAATRGNTIYF

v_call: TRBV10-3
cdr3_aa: CAIRDSPSNYGYTF

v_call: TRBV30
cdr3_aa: CAWERLAGSVDTQYF

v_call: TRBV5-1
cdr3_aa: CASSQARGLSTEAFF

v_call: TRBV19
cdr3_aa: CASSGESGNIQYF

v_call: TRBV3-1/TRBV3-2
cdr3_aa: CASSQIAGFGATQYF

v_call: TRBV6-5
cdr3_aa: CASSYSAGTEAFF

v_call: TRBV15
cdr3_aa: CATSRGGGARETQYF

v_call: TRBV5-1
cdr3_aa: CASSLGGHLIGEAFF

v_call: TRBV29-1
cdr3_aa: CSVGTSGGFGGEQYF

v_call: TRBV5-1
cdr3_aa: CASKQAPGAYRHTEAFF

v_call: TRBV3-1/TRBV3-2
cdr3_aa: CASSQGGASGVSEQYF

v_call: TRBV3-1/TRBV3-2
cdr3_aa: CASRDFNVDEQFF

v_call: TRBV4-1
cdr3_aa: CASRFLAGSTDTQYF

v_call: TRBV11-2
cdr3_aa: CASGGDRDYEQYF

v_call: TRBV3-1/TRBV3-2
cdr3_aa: CASSLDREAEQYF

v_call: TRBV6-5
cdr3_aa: CASTGRNTEAFF